This TCR beta chain was sequenced for a study of blood T cells in healthy people across ages. As for the study in general: There was about one barcoded beta molecule captured by template switching per two T cells. Study observations and caveats: Greater diversity and more naive CD4+ cells were seen in long-lived donors than in aged donors.

As concerns this clonotype: What it binds is not known.

This CDR3 is built from 14 residues. Looked up from germline, CDR1 is SGHVS and CDR2 is FNYEAQ. V was clipped by 5 bases and J by 2 bases, with 11 bases between them. For the second PCR, which ran for 7 to 11 cycles, a sample-barcoded 5' primer and a J-beta primer mix were used. TCRdb re-called the 5' RACE reads with MiXCR, one entry per CDR3 protein. The table includes around 500,000 distinct CDR3 sequences, 40% to 55% detected once. This TCR derives from a man older than 75 in good health. The J gene is TRBJ2-3, the V gene TRBV7-6, with D perhaps matching TRBD1 or TRBD2 (5 bases each). Sequenced material: blood. CDR3 nucleotide sequence: TGTGCCAGCAGCACCCGGGGCTACACAGATACGCAGTATTTT. Translated, it gives CASSTRGYTDTQYF.